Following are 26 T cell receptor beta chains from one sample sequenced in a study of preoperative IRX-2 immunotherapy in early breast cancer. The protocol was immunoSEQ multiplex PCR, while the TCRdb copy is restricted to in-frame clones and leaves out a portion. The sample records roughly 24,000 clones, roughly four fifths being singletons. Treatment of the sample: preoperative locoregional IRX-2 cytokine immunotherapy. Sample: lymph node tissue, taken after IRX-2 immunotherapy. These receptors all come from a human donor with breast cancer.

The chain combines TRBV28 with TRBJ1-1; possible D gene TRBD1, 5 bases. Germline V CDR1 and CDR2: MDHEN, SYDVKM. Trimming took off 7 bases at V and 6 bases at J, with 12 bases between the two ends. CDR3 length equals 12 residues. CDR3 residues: CASKGVTSEAFF. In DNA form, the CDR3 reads TGTGCCAGCAAAGGGGTAACTTCTGAAGCTTTCTTT.

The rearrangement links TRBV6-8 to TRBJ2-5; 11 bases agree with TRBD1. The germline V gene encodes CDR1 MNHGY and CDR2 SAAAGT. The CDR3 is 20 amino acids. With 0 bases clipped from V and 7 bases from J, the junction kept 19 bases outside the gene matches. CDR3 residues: CASSYSYGQGASNTRGTQYF. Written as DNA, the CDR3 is TGTGCCAGCAGTTACTCCTACGGACAGGGGGCCTCCAACACAAGAGGGACCCAGTACTTC.

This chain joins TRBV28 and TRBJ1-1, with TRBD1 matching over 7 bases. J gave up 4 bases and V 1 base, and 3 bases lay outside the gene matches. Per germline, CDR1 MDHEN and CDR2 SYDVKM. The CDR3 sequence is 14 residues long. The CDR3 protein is CASSLYPGGTEAFF. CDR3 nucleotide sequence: TGTGCCAGCAGTTTATACCCAGGGGGCACTGAAGCTTTCTTT. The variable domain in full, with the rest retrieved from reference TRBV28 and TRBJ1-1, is DVKVTQSSRYLVKRTGEKVFLECVQDMDHENMFWYRQDPGLGLRLIYFSYDVKMKEKGDIPEGYSVSREKKERFSLILESASTNQTSMYLCASSLYPGGTEAFFGQGTRLTVV.

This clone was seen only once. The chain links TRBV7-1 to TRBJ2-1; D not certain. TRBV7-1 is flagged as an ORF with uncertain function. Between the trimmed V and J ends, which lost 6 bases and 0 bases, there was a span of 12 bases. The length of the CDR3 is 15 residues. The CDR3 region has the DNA TGTGCCAGCAGAAGACTGGCCACCTCCTACAATGAGCAGTTCTTC. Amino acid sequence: CASRRLATSYNEQFF.

CDR3 sequence reads: CASGLHQGWTGELFF. DNA for the CDR3: TGTGCTAGTGGTTTGCATCAGGGTTGGACCGGGGAGCTGTTTTTT. The V gene is TRBV12-5, the J gene TRBJ2-2; weak D call: TRBD1 (5 bases). Germline V gene sequence: CDR1 LGHNT, CDR2 FRNRAP. The V and J ends lost 2 bases and 5 bases respectively, with 12 bases between them. The CDR3 consists of 15 residues. Based on the CDR3 plus reference TRBV12-5 and TRBJ2-2, the full variable domain is DARVTQTPRHKVTEMGQEVTMRCQPILGHNTVFWYRQTMMQGLELLAYFRNRAPLDDSGMPKDRFSAEMPDATLATLKIQPSEPRDSAVYFCASGLHQGWTGELFFGEGSRLTVL.

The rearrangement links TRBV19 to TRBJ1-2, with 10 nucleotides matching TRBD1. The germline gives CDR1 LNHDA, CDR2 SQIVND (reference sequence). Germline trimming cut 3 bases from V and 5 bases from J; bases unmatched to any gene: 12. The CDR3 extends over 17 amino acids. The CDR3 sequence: CASSISIQTGGSYGYTF. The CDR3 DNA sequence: TGTGCCAGTAGTATTTCGATCCAGACAGGGGGCTCATATGGCTACACCTTC.

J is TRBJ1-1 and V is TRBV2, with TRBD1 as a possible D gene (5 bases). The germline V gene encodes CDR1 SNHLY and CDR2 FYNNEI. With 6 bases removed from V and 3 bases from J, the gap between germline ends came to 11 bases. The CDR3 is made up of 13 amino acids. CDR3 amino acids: CASRDDSYTEAFF. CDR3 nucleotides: TGTGCCAGCAGAGACGACAGCTACACTGAAGCTTTCTTT.

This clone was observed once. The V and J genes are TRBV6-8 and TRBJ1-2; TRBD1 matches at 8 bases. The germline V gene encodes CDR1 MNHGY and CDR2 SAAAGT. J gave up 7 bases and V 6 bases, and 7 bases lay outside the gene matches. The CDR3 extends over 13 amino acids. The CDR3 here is CASRKDRGSGYTF. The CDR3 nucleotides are TGTGCCAGCAGGAAAGACAGGGGCTCTGGCTACACCTTC.

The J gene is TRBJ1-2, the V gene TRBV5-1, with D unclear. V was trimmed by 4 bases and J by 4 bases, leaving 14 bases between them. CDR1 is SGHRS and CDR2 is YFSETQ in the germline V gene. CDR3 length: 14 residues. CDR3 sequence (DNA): TGCGCCAGCAGCAAGTTGGAGGGCAGCTATGGCTACACCTTC. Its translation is CASSKLEGSYGYTF.

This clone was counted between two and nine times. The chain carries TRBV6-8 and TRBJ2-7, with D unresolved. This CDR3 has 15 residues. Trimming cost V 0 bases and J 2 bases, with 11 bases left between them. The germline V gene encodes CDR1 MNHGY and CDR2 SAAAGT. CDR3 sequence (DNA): TGTGCCAGCAGTTACTCCTTCTTCCAGCCCTACGAGCAGTACTTC. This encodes CASSYSFFQPYEQYF.

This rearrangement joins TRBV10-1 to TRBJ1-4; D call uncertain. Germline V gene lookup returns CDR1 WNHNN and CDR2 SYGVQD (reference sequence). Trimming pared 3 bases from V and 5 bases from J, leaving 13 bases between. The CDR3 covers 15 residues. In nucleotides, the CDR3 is TGCGCCAGCAGTGAATCCGTCCGAAACAATGAAAAACTGTTTTTT. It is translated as CASSESVRNNEKLFF.

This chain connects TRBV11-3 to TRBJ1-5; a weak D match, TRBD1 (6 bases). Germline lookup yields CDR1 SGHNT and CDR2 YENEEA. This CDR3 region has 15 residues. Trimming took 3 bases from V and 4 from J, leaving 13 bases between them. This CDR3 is CASSLGQRWNQPQHF. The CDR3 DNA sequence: TGTGCCAGCAGCTTGGGACAACGGTGGAATCAGCCCCAGCATTTT.

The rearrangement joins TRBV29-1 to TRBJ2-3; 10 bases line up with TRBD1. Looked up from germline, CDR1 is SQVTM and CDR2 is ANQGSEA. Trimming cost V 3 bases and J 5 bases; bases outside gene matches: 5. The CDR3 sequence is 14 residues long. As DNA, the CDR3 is TGCAGCGTTGAGGGGGACAGGGGAATAGATACGCAGTATTTT. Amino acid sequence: CSVEGDRGIDTQYF.

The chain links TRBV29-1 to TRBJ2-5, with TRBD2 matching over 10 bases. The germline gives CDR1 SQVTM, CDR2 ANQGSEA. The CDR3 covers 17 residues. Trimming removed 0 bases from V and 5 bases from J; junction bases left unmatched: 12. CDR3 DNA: TGCAGCGTTGAAGAAAGCGGCCTAGCGGGAGTAGGGGAGACCCAGTACTTC. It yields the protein CSVEESGLAGVGETQYF.

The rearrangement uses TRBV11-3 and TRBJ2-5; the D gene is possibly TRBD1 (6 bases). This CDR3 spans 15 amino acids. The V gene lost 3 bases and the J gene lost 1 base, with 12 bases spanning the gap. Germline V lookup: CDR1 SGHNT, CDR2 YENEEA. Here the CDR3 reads CASSFGKGGQETQYF. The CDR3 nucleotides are TGTGCCAGCAGCTTCGGGAAAGGGGGCCAAGAGACCCAGTACTTC.

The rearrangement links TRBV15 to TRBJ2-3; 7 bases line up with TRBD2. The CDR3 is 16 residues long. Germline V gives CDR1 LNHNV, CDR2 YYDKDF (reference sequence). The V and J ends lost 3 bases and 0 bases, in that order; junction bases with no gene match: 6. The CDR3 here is CATSRGSGASTDTQYF. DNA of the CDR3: TGTGCCACCAGCAGGGGGAGCGGGGCCAGCACAGATACGCAGTATTTT.

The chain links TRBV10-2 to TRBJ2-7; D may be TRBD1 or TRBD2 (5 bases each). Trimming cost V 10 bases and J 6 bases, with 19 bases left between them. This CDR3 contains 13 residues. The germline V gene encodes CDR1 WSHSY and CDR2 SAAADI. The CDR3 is CATSPGRRSEQYF. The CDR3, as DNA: TGCGCCACCTCCCCGGGACGGAGGTCCGAGCAGTACTTC.

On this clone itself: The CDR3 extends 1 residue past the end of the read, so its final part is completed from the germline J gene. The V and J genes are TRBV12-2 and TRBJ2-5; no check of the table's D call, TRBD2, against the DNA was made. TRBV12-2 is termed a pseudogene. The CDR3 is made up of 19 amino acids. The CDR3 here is CASRLDIRTSGRCGETQYF. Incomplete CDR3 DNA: TGTGCAAGTCGCTTAGACATAAGGACTAGCGGGAGGTGCGGGGAGACCCAGTAC.

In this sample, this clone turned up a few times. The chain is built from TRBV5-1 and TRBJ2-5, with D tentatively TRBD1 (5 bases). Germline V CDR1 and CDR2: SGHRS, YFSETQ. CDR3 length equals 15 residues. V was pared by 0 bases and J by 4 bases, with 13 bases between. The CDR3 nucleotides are TGCGCCAGCAGCTTGGCCGTGACAGAATTAGAGACCCAGTACTTC. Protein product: CASSLAVTELETQYF.

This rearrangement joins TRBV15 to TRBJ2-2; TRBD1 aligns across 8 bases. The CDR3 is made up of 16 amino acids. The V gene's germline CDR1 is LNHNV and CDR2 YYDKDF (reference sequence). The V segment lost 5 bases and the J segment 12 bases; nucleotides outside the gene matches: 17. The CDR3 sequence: CATSAQPGQVTAKLFF. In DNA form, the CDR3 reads TGTGCCACCAGCGCCCAGCCGGGACAGGTCACCGCTAAGCTGTTTTTT.

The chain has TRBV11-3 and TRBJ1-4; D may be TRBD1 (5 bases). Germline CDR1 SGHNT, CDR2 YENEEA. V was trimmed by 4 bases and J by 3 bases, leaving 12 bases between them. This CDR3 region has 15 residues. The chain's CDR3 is CASSSLVTANEKLFF. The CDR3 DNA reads TGTGCCAGCAGCTCCTTAGTGACAGCTAATGAAAAACTGTTTTTT. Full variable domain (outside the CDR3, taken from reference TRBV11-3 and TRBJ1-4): EAGVVQSPRYKIIEKKQPVAFWCNPISGHNTLYWYLQNLGQGPELLIRYENEEAVDDSQLPKDRFSAERLKGVDSTLKIQPAELGDSAVYLCASSSLVTANEKLFFGSGTQLSVL.

The CDR3 DNA follows: TGTGCCAGCAGTTTCGACACATATGGCTCTGGGGCCAACGTCCTGACTTTC. Translation: CASSFDTYGSGANVLTF. The chain employs TRBV28 and TRBJ2-6; D gene unclear. V was pared by 3 bases and J by 0 bases, with 12 bases between. The CDR3 runs to 17 residues. Per the germline V gene, CDR1 is MDHEN and CDR2 is SYDVKM.

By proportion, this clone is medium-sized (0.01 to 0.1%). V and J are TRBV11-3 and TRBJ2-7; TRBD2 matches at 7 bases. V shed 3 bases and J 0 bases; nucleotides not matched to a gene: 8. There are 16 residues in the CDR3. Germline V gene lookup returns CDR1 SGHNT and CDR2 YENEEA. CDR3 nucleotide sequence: TGTGCCAGCAGCTTGGATGACGGCGGGAGCTCCTACGAGCAGTACTTC. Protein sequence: CASSLDDGGSSYEQYF.

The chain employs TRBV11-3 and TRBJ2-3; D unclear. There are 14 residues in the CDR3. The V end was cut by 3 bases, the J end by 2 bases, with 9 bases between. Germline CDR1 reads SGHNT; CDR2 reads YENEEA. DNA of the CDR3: TGTGCCAGCAGCTTCCGGGTCTCCACAGATACGCAGTATTTT. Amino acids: CASSFRVSTDTQYF.

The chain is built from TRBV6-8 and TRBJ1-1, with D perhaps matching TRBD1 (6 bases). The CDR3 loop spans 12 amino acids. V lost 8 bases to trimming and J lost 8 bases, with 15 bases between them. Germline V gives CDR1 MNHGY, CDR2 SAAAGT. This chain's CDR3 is CASLTGHKEAFF. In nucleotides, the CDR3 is TGTGCCAGCTTAACGGGACATAAGGAAGCTTTCTTT.

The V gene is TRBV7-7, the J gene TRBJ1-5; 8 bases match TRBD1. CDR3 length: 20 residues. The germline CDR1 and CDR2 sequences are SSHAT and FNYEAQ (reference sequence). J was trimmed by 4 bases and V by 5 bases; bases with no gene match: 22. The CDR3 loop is CASSLGARQGTSGLNQPQHF. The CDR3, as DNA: TGTGCCAGCAGCCTGGGGGCACGACAGGGGACTAGTGGATTGAATCAGCCCCAGCATTTT.